Below, 31 T cell receptor beta chains from the same sample are listed, as sequenced in a study of identical twins. TCRdb re-analysed the 5' RACE reads in MiXCR, keeping a single row per CDR3 protein. The sample consists of fewer than 550,000 distinct CDR3 sequences, about 16% of them appearing once. A further study also used this sample, focusing on yellow fever vaccine responses in identical twins.

What was sequenced was CD4+ T cells sorted from blood. The origin of the receptors is a woman between 18 and 29 years old in good health.

This clonotype was recorded a few times. This chain joins TRBV27 and TRBJ2-2; 8 bases match TRBD1. Germline V gene lookup returns CDR1 MNHEY and CDR2 SMNVEV (reference sequence). The CDR3 has 16 amino acids. The ends lost 2 bases at V and 1 base at J; junction bases unmatched: 3. This CDR3 is CASSLRGTGNTGELFF. In nucleotides, the CDR3 is TGTGCCAGCAGTTTAAGGGGGACAGGGAACACCGGGGAGCTGTTTTTT.

The gene calls are TRBV20-1 and TRBJ2-4; 8 bases agree with TRBD2. The J segment lost 8 bases and the V segment lost 4 bases, leaving 4 bases of the junction unmatched. Germline-derived CDR1 and CDR2 are DFQATT and SNEGSKA (reference sequence). The CDR3 covers 12 residues. CDR3 in DNA: TGCAGTGCTACCGGGGGGGCGGACATTCAGTACTTC. Protein: CSATGGADIQYF.

This clonotype was counted between two and nine times. The gene calls are TRBV6-6 and TRBJ2-3; D not certain. In germline, CDR1 is MNHNY, CDR2 SVGAGI (reference sequence). The CDR3 length is 13 residues. Trimming pared 2 bases from V and 5 bases from J, leaving 8 bases between. CDR3 amino acids: CASSYKGLDTQYF. CDR3 nucleotide sequence: TGTGCCAGCAGTTACAAGGGTCTAGATACGCAGTATTTT.

This clonotype was seen only a few times. The CDR3 region has the DNA TGCAGCTATCCAACGGGGGGAACAGATACGCAGTATTTT. This translates into CSYPTGGTDTQYF. This chain links TRBV29-1 with TRBJ2-3, with 7 bases lining up with TRBD2. From germline, CDR1 is SQVTM and CDR2 ANQGSEA. V shed 8 bases, J shed 3 bases, and the junction held 8 bases outside the gene matches. The CDR3 totals 13 residues.

In its sample, this clonotype was seen many times. The V gene is TRBV24-1, the J gene TRBJ2-1; D gene ambiguous. The germline CDR1 and CDR2 sequences are KGHDR and SFDVKD. V lost 1 base and J lost 10, with 22 bases in between. The CDR3 covers 17 residues. CDR3 DNA: TGTGCCACCAGTGATTTCGGGCTAGAAAGCGTGATGGAGGAGCAGTTCTTC. Protein sequence: CATSDFGLESVMEEQFF.

This clonotype was observed a few times. The chain is built from TRBV12-3 or TRBV12-4 and TRBJ1-6; a possible D gene is TRBD1 (5 bases). The CDR3 loop spans 15 amino acids. V shed 1 base and J shed 6 bases, with 10 bases lying between them. CDR3 sequence (DNA): TGTGCCAGCAGTTTAGGGGGGTTTGTTAATTCACCCCTCCACTTT. Translating it yields CASSLGGFVNSPLHF.

The rearrangement joins TRBV21-1 to TRBJ1-1. TRBV21-1 is annotated as a pseudogene. This CDR3 is 15 amino acids long. Here the CDR3 reads CASSKERDQNTEAFF. The CDR3 coding sequence is TGTGCCAGCAGCAAAGAGAGGGACCAGAACACTGAAGCTTTCTTT.

Here the CDR3 reads CASSLGLTGRTDTQYF. The DNA for the CDR3 is TGCGCCAGCAGCTTGGGTTTGACGGGACGCACAGATACGCAGTATTTT. The chain links TRBV5-1 to TRBJ2-3, with D tentatively TRBD1 or TRBD2 (5 bases each). V gave up 0 bases and J gave up 1 base, with 12 bases separating them. The germline CDR1 and CDR2 sequences are SGHRS and YFSETQ. The CDR3 contains 16 residues.

This clonotype was seen only a few times. The chain uses TRBV3-1 and TRBJ1-1; D perhaps matches TRBD1 (5 bases). The CDR3 consists of 14 residues. V lost 0 bases and J lost 9, with 14 bases in between. CDR1 LGHDT and CDR2 YNNKEL come from the germline V gene (reference sequence). CDR3 residues: CASSQDQGLGKAFF. The CDR3 nucleotides are TGTGCCAGCAGCCAAGACCAGGGACTGGGAAAAGCTTTCTTT.

As regards this clonotype: Germline is not matched at one junction end, which may reflect a read error. The rearrangement joins TRBV9 to TRBJ2-3; D is perhaps TRBD1 (5 bases). The CDR3 contains 15 residues. Germline V gene lookup returns CDR1 SGDLS and CDR2 YYNGEE. CDR3 nucleotide sequence: TGTGCCAGCAGCGTAGTTGACAGAAACACAGATACGCGGTATTTT. Translation gives CASSVVDRNTDTRYF.

This clonotype occurred a few times. This sequence joins TRBV20-1 and TRBJ2-3, with D hard to call. Germline CDR1 DFQATT, CDR2 SNEGSKA (reference sequence). V was cut by 1 base and J by 6 bases, with 5 bases left in between. The CDR3 consists of 11 residues. The CDR3 nucleotides read TGCAGTGCTAGAGCCCTCGATACGCAGTATTTT. Translated: CSARALDTQYF.

The chain is built from TRBV5-1 and TRBJ2-2; 7 nucleotides match TRBD2. Germline loops: CDR1 SGHRS, CDR2 YFSETQ. The CDR3 extends over 17 amino acids. With V trimmed by 4 bases and J by 4 bases, 13 bases remained unmatched. DNA for the CDR3: TGCGCCAGCAGCCGCTTCCTCCTAGCGGAAGGCACCGGGGAGCTGTTTTTT. This gives the protein CASSRFLLAEGTGELFF.

This clonotype was seen more than once but under ten times. The chain couples TRBV15 to TRBJ2-4; 10 nucleotides align to TRBD2. The length of the CDR3 is 15 residues. After removal of 5 bases from V and 3 bases from J, the junction contained 4 bases not matched to a gene. Germline V gene lookup returns CDR1 LNHNV and CDR2 YYDKDF (reference sequence). CDR3 nucleotides: TGTGCCACCAGCTCAGCGGGAGGGTTCAAAAACATTCAGTACTTC. As protein: CATSSAGGFKNIQYF.

V and J are TRBV7-3 and TRBJ2-1, with 7 bases fitting TRBD2. The CDR3 covers 15 residues. CDR1 is SGHTA, CDR2 FQGTGA, per germline. Trimming took 2 bases from V and 7 from J; bases not matched to a gene: 8. The CDR3, as DNA: TGTGCCAGCAGCTTAGGGGCGGGAGTGGGAAATGAGCAGTTCTTC. This translates into CASSLGAGVGNEQFF.

This clonotype occurred a few times. The rearrangement joins TRBV20-1 to TRBJ2-1; 13 bases are shared with TRBD2. V lost 3 bases, J lost 0 bases, and 5 bases stayed unmatched. In germline, CDR1 is DFQATT, CDR2 SNEGSKA (reference sequence). The CDR3 loop spans 17 amino acids. CDR3 bases: TGCAGTGCTAGGGGGACTAGCGGGACAAGCTCCTACAATGAGCAGTTCTTC. It yields the protein CSARGTSGTSSYNEQFF.

A few counts support this clonotype. The V gene is TRBV5-1, the J gene TRBJ2-7; 9 bases map to TRBD1. This CDR3 is 12 amino acids long. Trimming removed 4 bases from V and 6 bases from J; junction bases left unmatched: 2. The germline V gene encodes CDR1 SGHRS and CDR2 YFSETQ. Here the CDR3 reads CASSPTGGEQYV. CDR3 DNA: TGCGCCAGCAGCCCGACAGGGGGCGAGCAGTACGTC.

The sample holds many counts of this clonotype. V is TRBV5-1 and J is TRBJ2-2, with 10 positions matching TRBD1. V shed 4 bases and J 5 bases; nucleotides not matched to a gene: 2. This CDR3 has 14 residues. Germline V lookup: CDR1 SGHRS, CDR2 YFSETQ. CDR3 amino acids: CASSAGQGTGELFF. The CDR3 region has the DNA TGCGCCAGCAGCGCGGGACAGGGGACCGGGGAGCTGTTTTTT. Full variable domain (outside the CDR3, taken from reference TRBV5-1 and TRBJ2-2): KAGVTQTPRYLIKTRGQQVTLSCSPISGHRSVSWYQQTPGQGLQFLFEYFSETQRNKGNFPGRFSGRQFSNSRSEMNVSTLELGDSALYLCASSAGQGTGELFFGEGSRLTVL.

The rearrangement joins TRBV20-1 to TRBJ2-3; 11 bases match TRBD2. The junction had 8 bases not matched to a gene; V was cut back by 1 base and J by 8 bases. CDR1 is DFQATT and CDR2 is SNEGSKA in the germline V gene (reference sequence). The CDR3 loop spans 15 amino acids. CDR3 sequence: CSARGVLAGVFTQYF. CDR3 coding DNA: TGCAGTGCTAGAGGTGTACTAGCGGGAGTCTTTACGCAGTATTTT.

This clonotype was seen only a few times. The chain has TRBV2 and TRBJ2-3, with 7 bases lining up with TRBD1. J lost 3 bases, V lost 6 bases, and 3 bases had no gene match. Germline CDR1 SNHLY, CDR2 FYNNEI. The CDR3 has 13 amino acids. The CDR3 DNA reads as TGTGCCAGCAGGGACAGGTTGACAGATACGCAGTATTTT. It translates to CASRDRLTDTQYF.

V usage is TRBV7-8 and J usage is TRBJ2-5; 10 nucleotides agree with TRBD1. The CDR3 length is 14 residues. V shed 11 bases, J shed 4 bases, and the junction held 10 bases outside the gene matches. Germline values: CDR1 SGHVS, CDR2 FQNEAQ. This CDR3 reads CAGGQGVVRETQYF. The CDR3 nucleotides read TGTGCCGGCGGACAGGGGGTGGTCCGAGAGACCCAGTACTTC.

This clonotype came up a few times. The chain employs TRBV5-1 and TRBJ2-2; 9 bases map to TRBD1. This CDR3 is 17 amino acids long. Trimming cost V 1 base and J 2 bases; bases outside gene matches: 6. The V gene's germline CDR1 is SGHRS and CDR2 YFSETQ. The CDR3 loop is CASSLPGTGKNTGELFF. CDR3 nucleotides: TGCGCCAGCAGCTTGCCAGGGACAGGGAAAAACACCGGGGAGCTGTTTTTT.

Only a few counts were recorded for this clonotype. The chain has TRBV3-1 and TRBJ2-7; D remains ambiguous. This CDR3 region has 12 residues. V was clipped by 3 bases and J by 1 base, with 4 bases between them. CDR1 and CDR2 from the germline V gene are LGHDT and YNNKEL (reference sequence). The CDR3 region is CASSHSSYEQYF. The CDR3 nucleotides read TGTGCCAGCAGCCATTCGTCCTACGAGCAGTACTTC.

The gene calls are TRBV5-1 and TRBJ1-6, with D perhaps matching TRBD1 (5 bases). V lost 3 bases to trimming and J lost 13 bases, with 14 bases between them. The CDR3 has 13 amino acids. Germline V gene sequence: CDR1 SGHRS, CDR2 YFSETQ. CDR3 coding DNA: TGCGCCAGCAGCTCGACCCCCGGGGGGCCCCTCCACTTT. Translating gives CASSSTPGGPLHF.

This clonotype was picked up a small number of times. The rearrangement links TRBV7-2 to TRBJ2-5; D gene uncertain. The V end was cut by 1 base, the J end by 4 bases, with 10 bases between. Germline CDR1 reads SGHTA; CDR2 reads FQGNSA. The CDR3 extends over 14 amino acids. As DNA, the CDR3 is TGTGCCAGCAGCTTAGTTCTGGCCATAGAGACCCAGTACTTC. As protein: CASSLVLAIETQYF.

The J gene is TRBJ2-5, the V gene TRBV29-1; tentative D call: TRBD2 (6 bases). The germline V gene has CDR1 SQVTM and CDR2 ANQGSEA. The CDR3 totals 12 residues. Trimming removed 4 bases at V and 5 bases at J, with 11 bases between. This CDR3 reads CSVGEVIETQYF. The CDR3 nucleotides read TGCAGCGTTGGGGAGGTGATCGAGACCCAGTACTTC. Based on the CDR3 plus reference TRBV29-1 and TRBJ2-5, the full variable domain is SAVISQKPSRDICQRGTSLTIQCQVDSQVTMMFWYRQQPGQSLTLIATANQGSEATYESGFVIDKFPISRPNLTFSTLTVSNMSPEDSSIYLCSVGEVIETQYFGPGTRLLVL.

The chain couples TRBV12-3 or TRBV12-4 to TRBJ2-3, with no clear D. CDR3 length equals 12 residues. V shed 7 bases and J shed 2 bases, with 7 bases lying between them. Written as DNA, the CDR3 is TGTGCCAGCACAGTTGACACAGATACGCAGTATTTT. Translating gives CASTVDTDTQYF.

The V call is TRBV5-1, the J call TRBJ2-7; 7 bases agree with TRBD1. From germline, CDR1 is SGHRS and CDR2 YFSETQ. Trimming at V came to 3 bases and at J to 3 bases, leaving 6 bases not matched to a gene. The CDR3 contains 14 residues. The DNA of the CDR3 is TGCGCCAGCAGCTCCGGGACAGATATCTACGAGCAGTACTTC. Encoded protein: CASSSGTDIYEQYF.

The J gene is TRBJ1-1, the V gene TRBV24-1; D is ambiguous. Trimming cost V 4 bases and J 11 bases, with 16 bases left between them. Germline V gene lookup returns CDR1 KGHDR and CDR2 SFDVKD. The CDR3 runs to 13 residues. CDR3 in amino acids: CATSEGSSGVAFF. The CDR3 nucleotides read TGTGCCACCAGTGAAGGGTCCAGCGGTGTGGCTTTCTTT.

V and J are TRBV5-8 and TRBJ2-1, with D possibly being TRBD1 (6 bases). Germline V gives CDR1 SGHTS, CDR2 YDEGEE. This CDR3 spans 14 amino acids. Between the trimmed V and J ends, which lost 3 bases and 4 bases, there was a span of 11 bases. The CDR3 reads CASSSPGHYNEQFF. The CDR3 region has the DNA TGTGCCAGCAGCTCCCCGGGACATTACAATGAGCAGTTCTTC.

This clonotype has just a few counts. CDR3 loop: CASSLDVTDTQYF. CDR3 DNA sequence: TGTGCCAGCAGTTTAGACGTTACAGATACGCAGTATTTT. The chain carries TRBV12-3 or TRBV12-4 and TRBJ2-3; D uncertain. V was shortened by 1 base and J by 3 bases, with 5 bases between the two germline ends. This CDR3 comprises 13 residues.

This chain joins TRBV5-1 and TRBJ1-1; tentatively, D is TRBD1 (6 bases). Germline CDR1 SGHRS, CDR2 YFSETQ. The germline V and J ends were trimmed by 0 bases and 1 base, with 10 bases remaining between them. The CDR3 length is 15 residues. CDR3: CASSLEVQGNTEAFF. In DNA, the CDR3 is TGCGCCAGCAGCTTGGAAGTACAGGGGAACACTGAAGCTTTCTTT.